This T cell receptor beta chain derives from a study of cytomegalovirus exposure and HLA in healthy donors. Overall study results and limits: Among CMV-associated TCR beta chains, most appeared HLA-restricted in a later analysis.

Note on this clone: What it recognizes is unknown.

Vbeta (60) and Jbeta (13) primers were used in the PCR. Only in-frame clones appear in the TCRdb table, and some are missing; sequencing was by immunoSEQ multiplex PCR. The repertoire holds approximately 170,000 clones, roughly 72% seen once, with roughly 1.6% in the top ten. The donors comprised healthy bone marrow donors. This sequence was found in a man aged 35 to 55 in good health and CMV-seronegative. Sequenced material: PBMCs.

In DNA, the CDR3 is TGTGCCAGCAGCCGGACAGGGGAAGTAGTTCAGCCCCAGCATTTT. The encoded protein is CASSRTGEVVQPQHF. V is TRBV5-6 and J is TRBJ1-5, with 9 bases identical to TRBD1. The J segment lost 6 bases and the V segment lost 4 bases, leaving 8 bases of the junction unmatched. CDR1 is SGHDT, CDR2 YYEEEE, per germline. This CDR3 is built from 15 residues.